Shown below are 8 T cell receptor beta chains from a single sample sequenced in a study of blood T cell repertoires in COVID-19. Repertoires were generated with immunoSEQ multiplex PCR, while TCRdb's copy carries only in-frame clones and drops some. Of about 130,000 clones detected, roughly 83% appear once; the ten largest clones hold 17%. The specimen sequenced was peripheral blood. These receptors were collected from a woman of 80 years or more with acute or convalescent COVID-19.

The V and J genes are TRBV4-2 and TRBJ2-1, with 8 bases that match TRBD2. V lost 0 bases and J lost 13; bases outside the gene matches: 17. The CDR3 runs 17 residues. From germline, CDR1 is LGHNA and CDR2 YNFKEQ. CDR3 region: CASSQDVGTSGTGGQFF. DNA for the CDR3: TGTGCCAGCAGCCAAGACGTTGGAACTAGCGGAACTGGGGGCCAGTTCTTC.

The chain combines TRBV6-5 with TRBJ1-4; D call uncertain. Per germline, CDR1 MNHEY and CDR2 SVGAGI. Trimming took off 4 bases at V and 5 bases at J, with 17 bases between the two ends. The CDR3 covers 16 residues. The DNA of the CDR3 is TGTGCCAGCAGTTTCTATAGAGGAGCAGTGAATGAAAAACTGTTTTTT. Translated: CASSFYRGAVNEKLFF.

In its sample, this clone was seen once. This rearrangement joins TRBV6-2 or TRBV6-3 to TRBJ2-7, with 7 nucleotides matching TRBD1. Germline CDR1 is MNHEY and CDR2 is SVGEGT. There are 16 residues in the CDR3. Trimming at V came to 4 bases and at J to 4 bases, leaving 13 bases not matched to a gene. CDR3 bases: TGTGCCAGCAGTTCCAACCGGGACAGCAGGGATTACGAGCAGTACTTC. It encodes CASSSNRDSRDYEQYF.

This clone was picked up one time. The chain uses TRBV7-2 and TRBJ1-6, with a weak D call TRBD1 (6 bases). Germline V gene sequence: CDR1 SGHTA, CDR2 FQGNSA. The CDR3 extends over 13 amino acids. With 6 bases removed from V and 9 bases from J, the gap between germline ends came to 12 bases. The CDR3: CASRLRGSSPLHF. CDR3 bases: TGTGCCAGCAGGTTAAGGGGGAGTTCACCCCTCCACTTT. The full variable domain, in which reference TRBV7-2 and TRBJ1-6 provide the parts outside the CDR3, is GAGVSQSPSNKVTEKGKDVELRCDPISGHTALYWYRQSLGQGLEFLIYFQGNSAPDKSGLPSDRFSAERTGGSVSTLTIQRTQQEDSAVYLCASRLRGSSPLHFGNGTRLTVT.

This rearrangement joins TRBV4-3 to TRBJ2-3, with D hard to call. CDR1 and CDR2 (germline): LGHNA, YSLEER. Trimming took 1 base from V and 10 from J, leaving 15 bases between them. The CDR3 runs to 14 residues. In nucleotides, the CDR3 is TGCGCCAGCAGCCAAGTAGCAGCACCGAGGCCGCAGTATTTT. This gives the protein CASSQVAAPRPQYF.

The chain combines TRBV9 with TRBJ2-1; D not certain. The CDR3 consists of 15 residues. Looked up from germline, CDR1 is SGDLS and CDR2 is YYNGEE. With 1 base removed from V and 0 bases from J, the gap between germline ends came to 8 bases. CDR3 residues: CASSVQTSSYNEQFF. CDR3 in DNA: TGTGCCAGCAGCGTACAAACGAGCTCCTACAATGAGCAGTTCTTC.

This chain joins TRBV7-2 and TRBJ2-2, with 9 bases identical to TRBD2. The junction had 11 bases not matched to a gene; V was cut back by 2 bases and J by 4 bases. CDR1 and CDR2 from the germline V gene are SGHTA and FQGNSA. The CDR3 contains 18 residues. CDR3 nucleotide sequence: TGTGCCAGCAGCTTACAACCCCCGGGACTAGCAGGCACCGGGGAGCTGTTTTTT. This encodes CASSLQPPGLAGTGELFF.

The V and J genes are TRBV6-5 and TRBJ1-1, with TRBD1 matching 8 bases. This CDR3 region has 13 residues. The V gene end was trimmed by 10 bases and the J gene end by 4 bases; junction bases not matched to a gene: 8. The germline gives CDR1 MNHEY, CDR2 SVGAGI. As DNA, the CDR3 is TGTGCCACCCGCGGCAGGGGGCTCACTGAAGCTTTCTTT. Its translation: CATRGRGLTEAFF.